Listed below are T cell receptor beta chains from one sample, sequenced in a study of T cells in Graves' hyperthyroidism and ophthalmopathy. TCRdb used MiXCR to reprocess the multiplex PCR reads, holding one entry per CDR3 protein. Of more than 300,000 distinct CDR3 sequences listed, less than 20% were seen once; the top ten hold about 38%. The specimen was blood. Receptors originate from a man aged 18-30 years with Graves' ophthalmopathy. CDR3s include the opening cysteine and the closing phenylalanine or tryptophan. The D gene is left open where the match is weak. Clone size is stated in some rows and not others, as once, few, many or a class when expanded.

CDR3 DNA: TGTGCCACCAGCAGAGAGGTCGGCCCCTGGAGCTCCTACAATGAGCAGTTCTTC; CDR3 protein: CATSREVGPWSSYNEQFF; J gene: TRBJ2-1; clone size: -; D gene: -; V gene: TRBV15
CDR3 DNA: TGCAGTGCTAGCTCGGGGGGGATTGAGACCCAGTACTTC; CDR3 protein: CSASSGGIETQYF; J gene: TRBJ2-5; clone size: few; D gene: TRBD2; V gene: TRBV20-1
CDR3 DNA: TGTGCCAGCAGCTTAGCGGGGAATAAACTGTTTTTT; CDR3 protein: CASSLAGNKLFF; J gene: TRBJ1-4; clone size: -; D gene: -; V gene: TRBV7-9
CDR3 DNA: TGTGCCAGCAGCCACCCTAGCACAGATACGCAGTATTTT; CDR3 protein: CASSHPSTDTQYF; J gene: TRBJ2-3; clone size: many; D gene: -; V gene: TRBV7-3
CDR3 DNA: TGTGCCTGGAGTGTTTCCGTTAATGAGCAGTACTTC; CDR3 protein: CAWSVSVNEQYF; J gene: TRBJ2-7; clone size: -; D gene: -; V gene: TRBV30
CDR3 DNA: TGCAGTGCTGAGGACAGGGGCGAAAACACCATATATTTT; CDR3 protein: CSAEDRGENTIYF; J gene: TRBJ1-3; clone size: few; D gene: TRBD1; V gene: TRBV20-1
CDR3 DNA: TGCAGCGTCTGTCTAGTAGGACTAGCAGGCGAGCAGTACTTC; CDR3 protein: CSVCLVGLAGEQYF; J gene: TRBJ2-7; clone size: few; D gene: TRBD2; V gene: TRBV29-1
CDR3 DNA: TGTGCCAGCAGCTTTCCGGGACAGGGCTACACCGGGGAGCTGTTTTTT; CDR3 protein: CASSFPGQGYTGELFF; J gene: TRBJ2-2; clone size: many; D gene: TRBD1; V gene: TRBV11-3
CDR3 DNA: TGCAGTCTACCGGGACGGGGGGGCCGTGGTCTCGAGCAGTACTTC; CDR3 protein: CSLPGRGGRGLEQYF; J gene: TRBJ2-7; clone size: -; D gene: TRBD2; V gene: TRBV20-1
CDR3 DNA: TGTGCCAGCAGCGAGACAGAGAACACCGGGGAGCTGTTTTTT; CDR3 protein: CASSETENTGELFF; J gene: TRBJ2-2; clone size: few; D gene: -; V gene: TRBV6-9
CDR3 DNA: TGCAGTGCTCGAACTAGCGCCCAAGAGACCCAGTACTTC; CDR3 protein: CSARTSAQETQYF; J gene: TRBJ2-5; clone size: many; D gene: TRBD2; V gene: TRBV20-1
CDR3 DNA: TGTGCCAGCAGCTCCCCAAGTACCTACGAGCAGTACTTC; CDR3 protein: CASSSPSTYEQYF; J gene: TRBJ2-7; clone size: many; D gene: -; V gene: TRBV7-9
CDR3 DNA: TGTGCCAGCAGCTTAGGAGCGGGGGGGACGGCTAATGAGCAGTTCTTC; CDR3 protein: CASSLGAGGTANEQFF; J gene: TRBJ2-1; clone size: few; D gene: TRBD2; V gene: TRBV13
CDR3 DNA: TGTGCCAGCAGCCCCTCGGGTCAGCCCCAGCATTTT; CDR3 protein: CASSPSGQPQHF; J gene: TRBJ1-5; clone size: many; D gene: -; V gene: TRBV7-8
CDR3 DNA: TGTGCCAGCACCCCAGCGGGGGCAATTACAGATACGCAGTATTTT; CDR3 protein: CASTPAGAITDTQYF; J gene: TRBJ2-3; clone size: many; D gene: TRBD2; V gene: TRBV6-1
CDR3 DNA: TGTGCTAGTGGTAGAACAGGGAGGAACACTGAAGCTTTCTTT; CDR3 protein: CASGRTGRNTEAFF; J gene: TRBJ1-1; clone size: many; D gene: -; V gene: TRBV12-5
CDR3 DNA: TGTGCCAGCTGGCTTCTATCGGATGAGCAGTTCTTC; CDR3 protein: CASWLLSDEQFF; J gene: TRBJ2-1; clone size: few; D gene: -; V gene: TRBV6-1
CDR3 DNA: TGCGCCAGCAGATACGGGGGCGCTAAGACAGATACGCAGTATTTT; CDR3 protein: CASRYGGAKTDTQYF; J gene: TRBJ2-3; clone size: -; D gene: -; V gene: TRBV5-1
CDR3 DNA: TGTGCCACCCAGCGGGGTGAAACCTACGAGCAGTACTTC; CDR3 protein: CATQRGETYEQYF; J gene: TRBJ2-7; clone size: few; D gene: TRBD2; V gene: TRBV10-3
CDR3 DNA: TGTGCCAGCAGCTTAGGTGCGGGGGGCGAGACCCAGTACTTC; CDR3 protein: CASSLGAGGETQYF; J gene: TRBJ2-5; clone size: many; D gene: TRBD2; V gene: TRBV7-9
CDR3 DNA: TGCAGTGCTAGACGTCCTGGGGGGCGTCCTGGCTACACCTTC; CDR3 protein: CSARRPGGRPGYTF; J gene: TRBJ1-2; clone size: many; D gene: -; V gene: TRBV20-1
CDR3 DNA: TGCAGTGCTAGAGATTTACAGAACACCGGGGAGCTGTTTTTT; CDR3 protein: CSARDLQNTGELFF; J gene: TRBJ2-2; clone size: -; D gene: -; V gene: TRBV20-1
CDR3 DNA: TGTGCCAGCAGCCGGGACAGGGTGGAGGGAAAACTGTTTTTT; CDR3 protein: CASSRDRVEGKLFF; J gene: TRBJ1-4; clone size: many; D gene: TRBD1; V gene: TRBV5-6
CDR3 DNA: TGTGCCAGCAGCACTAGCGGGGGGACTTCCTACAATGAGCAGTTCTTC; CDR3 protein: CASSTSGGTSYNEQFF; J gene: TRBJ2-1; clone size: many; D gene: TRBD2; V gene: TRBV6-1
CDR3 DNA: TGTGCCAGCAGGCGGGACAGCTGGGGCAAACCCCAAGAGACCCAGTACTTC; CDR3 protein: CASRRDSWGKPQETQYF; J gene: TRBJ2-5; clone size: many; D gene: -; V gene: TRBV12-3/TRBV12-4
CDR3 DNA: TGTGCCAGCGGTCTTTCAGGCAGGTCCTACGAGCAGTACTTC; CDR3 protein: CASGLSGRSYEQYF; J gene: TRBJ2-7; clone size: -; D gene: -; V gene: TRBV7-8
CDR3 DNA: TGTGCCACCAGCAGATCACGTACAGGGACTAGCACAGATACGCAGTATTTT; CDR3 protein: CATSRSRTGTSTDTQYF; J gene: TRBJ2-3; clone size: few; D gene: -; V gene: TRBV15
CDR3 DNA: TGTGCCAGCAGCCAATATAAGGGGGCAACCTATAATTCACCCCTCCACTTT; CDR3 protein: CASSQYKGATYNSPLHF; J gene: TRBJ1-6; clone size: -; D gene: TRBD1; V gene: TRBV14
CDR3 DNA: TGCAGTGCTAGAGATCAGGGCGGAGGCTATGGCTACACCTTC; CDR3 protein: CSARDQGGGYGYTF; J gene: TRBJ1-2; clone size: many; D gene: -; V gene: TRBV20-1
CDR3 DNA: TGTGCCAGCAGTTTAGGGACAGGGTTTGGCTACACCTTC; CDR3 protein: CASSLGTGFGYTF; J gene: TRBJ1-2; clone size: many; D gene: TRBD1; V gene: TRBV12-3/TRBV12-4
CDR3 DNA: TGTGCCAGCAGCGTAGAGCAACAGGGGGCTCCGTACACCGGGGAGCTGTTTTTT; CDR3 protein: CASSVEQQGAPYTGELFF; J gene: TRBJ2-2; clone size: few; D gene: TRBD1; V gene: TRBV9
CDR3 DNA: TGTGCCAGCAGCCAAGACCGTGTTCCCCTTACTACTAACTATGGCTACACCTTC; CDR3 protein: CASSQDRVPLTTNYGYTF; J gene: TRBJ1-2; clone size: -; D gene: -; V gene: TRBV3-1